Detailed here is one T cell receptor beta chain. This sample was taken from a study of blood T cell repertoires in COVID-19. At the level of the study: Sources were T cells, B-cell-depleted T cells, or PBMCs; the material itself was cDNA or gDNA.

Authors' data handling: Reference gene primers were amplified, and this amplification served to estimate nucleated cell counts. Libraries were prepared by immunoSEQ multiplex PCR; TCRdb keeps only in-frame clonotypes and omits some of them. That table supplies the V and J calls and clone size; D and trimming were determined from the DNA. Here the sample spans approximately 120,000 clones, about 80% being singletons. V dropped 4 bases and J dropped 8 bases, with 34 bases sitting between them. CDR3 length: 19 residues. CDR1 and CDR2 (germline): SGHNT, YYREEE (reference sequence). Input material: peripheral blood. The receptor was isolated from a man between 35 and 55 years old with active or convalescent COVID-19. This chain joins TRBV5-4 and TRBJ2-7; possible D gene TRBD2, 7 bases. The CDR3 nucleotides are TGTGCCAGCAGCCCTGGAGCACGGGGGGCCCCTCAGAGTCGATGGAAGCAGTACTTC. Translated: CASSPGARGAPQSRWKQYF.